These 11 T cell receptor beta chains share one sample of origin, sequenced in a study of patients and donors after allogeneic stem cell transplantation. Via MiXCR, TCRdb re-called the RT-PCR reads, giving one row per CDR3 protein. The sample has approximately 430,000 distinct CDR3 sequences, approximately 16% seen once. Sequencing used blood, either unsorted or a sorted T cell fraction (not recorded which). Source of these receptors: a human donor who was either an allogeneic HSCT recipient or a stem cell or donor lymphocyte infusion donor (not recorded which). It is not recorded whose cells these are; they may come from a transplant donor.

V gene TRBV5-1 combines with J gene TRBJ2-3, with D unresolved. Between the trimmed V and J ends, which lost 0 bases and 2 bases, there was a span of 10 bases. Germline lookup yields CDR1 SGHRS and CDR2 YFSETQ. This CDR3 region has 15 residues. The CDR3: CASSLVQSYTDTQYF. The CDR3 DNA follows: TGCGCCAGCAGCTTGGTCCAGAGCTACACAGATACGCAGTATTTT.

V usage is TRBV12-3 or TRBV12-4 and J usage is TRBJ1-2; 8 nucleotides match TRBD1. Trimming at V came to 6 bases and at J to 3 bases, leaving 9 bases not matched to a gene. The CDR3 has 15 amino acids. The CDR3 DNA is TGTGCCAGCAGCTCAGGGGACAGGCTTTACTATGGCTACACCTTC. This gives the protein CASSSGDRLYYGYTF.

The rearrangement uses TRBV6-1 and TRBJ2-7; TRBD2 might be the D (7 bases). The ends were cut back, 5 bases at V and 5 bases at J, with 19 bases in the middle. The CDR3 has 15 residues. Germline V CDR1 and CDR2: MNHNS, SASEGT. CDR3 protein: CASSTQRAGAHEQYF. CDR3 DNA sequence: TGTGCCAGCAGTACCCAGCGGGCGGGGGCCCACGAGCAGTACTTC.

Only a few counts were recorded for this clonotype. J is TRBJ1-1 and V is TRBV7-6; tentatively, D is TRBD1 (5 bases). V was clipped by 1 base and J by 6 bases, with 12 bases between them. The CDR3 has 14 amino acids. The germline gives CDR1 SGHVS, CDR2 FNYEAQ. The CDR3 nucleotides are TGTGCCAGCAGCTTAGGGGGGACGGCTCCTGAAGCTTTCTTT. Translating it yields CASSLGGTAPEAFF.

CDR3 protein: CASTAGLAGNYEQYF. CDR3 sequence (DNA): TGTGCCAGCACAGCGGGACTAGCGGGAAACTACGAGCAGTACTTC. The chain employs TRBV6-1 and TRBJ2-7, with TRBD2 matching over 13 bases. This CDR3 has 15 amino acids. J lost 3 bases, V lost 7 bases, and 6 bases had no gene match. The germline V gene encodes CDR1 MNHNS and CDR2 SASEGT.

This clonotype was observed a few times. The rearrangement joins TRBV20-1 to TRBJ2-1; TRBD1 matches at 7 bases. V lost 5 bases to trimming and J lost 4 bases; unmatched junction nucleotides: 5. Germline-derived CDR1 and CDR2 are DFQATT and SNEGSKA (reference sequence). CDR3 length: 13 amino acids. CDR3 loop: CSASAGGYNEQFF. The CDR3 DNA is TGCAGTGCTTCCGCAGGGGGTTACAATGAGCAGTTCTTC.

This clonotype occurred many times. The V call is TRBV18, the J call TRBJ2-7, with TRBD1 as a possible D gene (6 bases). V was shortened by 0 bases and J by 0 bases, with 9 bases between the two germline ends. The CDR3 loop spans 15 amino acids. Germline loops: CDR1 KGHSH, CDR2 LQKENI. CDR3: CASSPPGANSYEQYF. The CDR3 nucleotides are TGTGCCAGCTCACCACCGGGGGCGAACTCCTACGAGCAGTACTTC.

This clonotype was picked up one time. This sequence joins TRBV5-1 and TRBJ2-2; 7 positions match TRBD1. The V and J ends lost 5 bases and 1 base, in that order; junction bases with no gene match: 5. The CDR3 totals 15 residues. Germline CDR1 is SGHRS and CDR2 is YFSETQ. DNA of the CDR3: TGCGCCAGCAGACAGGGGTTTGGGAACACCGGGGAGCTGTTTTTT. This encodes CASRQGFGNTGELFF.

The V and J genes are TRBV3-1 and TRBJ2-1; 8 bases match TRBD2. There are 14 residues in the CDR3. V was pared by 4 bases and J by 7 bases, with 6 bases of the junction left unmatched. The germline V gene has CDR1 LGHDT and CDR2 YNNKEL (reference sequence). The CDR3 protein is CASSRHRGGNEQFF. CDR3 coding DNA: TGTGCCAGCAGCCGTCATCGGGGGGGAAATGAGCAGTTCTTC.

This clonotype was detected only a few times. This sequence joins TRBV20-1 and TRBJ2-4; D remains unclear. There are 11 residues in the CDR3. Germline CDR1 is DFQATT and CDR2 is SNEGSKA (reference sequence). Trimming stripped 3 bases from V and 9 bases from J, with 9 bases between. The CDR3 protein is CSASPISIQYF. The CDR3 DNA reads TGCAGTGCTAGCCCAATTAGCATTCAGTACTTC.

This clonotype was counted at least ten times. The CDR3 sequence is CASSYAGETQYF. CDR3 coding DNA: TGTGCCAGCAGTTATGCGGGGGAGACCCAGTACTTC. The chain is built from TRBV6-5 and TRBJ2-5; weak D call: TRBD2 (6 bases). Deletions cut 3 bases from V and 5 bases from J, with 7 bases between. CDR3 length: 12 residues. From germline, CDR1 is MNHEY and CDR2 SVGAGI.